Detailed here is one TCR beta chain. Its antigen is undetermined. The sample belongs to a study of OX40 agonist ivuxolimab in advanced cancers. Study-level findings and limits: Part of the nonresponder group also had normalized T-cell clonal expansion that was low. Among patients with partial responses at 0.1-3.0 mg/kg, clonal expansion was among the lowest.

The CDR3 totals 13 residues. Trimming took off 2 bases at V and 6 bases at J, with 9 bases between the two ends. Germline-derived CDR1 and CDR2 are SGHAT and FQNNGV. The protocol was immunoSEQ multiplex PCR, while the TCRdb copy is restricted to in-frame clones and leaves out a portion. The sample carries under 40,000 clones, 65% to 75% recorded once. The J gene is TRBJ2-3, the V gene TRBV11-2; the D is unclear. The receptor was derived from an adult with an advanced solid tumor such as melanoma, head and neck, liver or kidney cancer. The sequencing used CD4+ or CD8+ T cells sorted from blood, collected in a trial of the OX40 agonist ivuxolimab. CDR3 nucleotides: TGTGCCAGCAGCTTACGGTTAATGGATACGCAGTATTTT. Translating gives CASSLRLMDTQYF.